A single sample gave rise to the 21 T cell receptor beta chains below, sequenced in a study of T cell responses to AZD1222 COVID-19 vaccine. Method: immunoSEQ multiplex PCR; TCRdb's copy keeps in-frame clones and lacks some. The repertoire holds roughly 95,000 clones, with 90% to 95% as singletons. The sequencing used peripheral blood, collected 28 days after the second AZD1222 dose. The receptors shown here come from an adult who received the AZD1222 COVID-19 vaccine.

The chain employs TRBV11-3 and TRBJ2-5; TRBD2 might be the D (5 bases). V lost 1 base, J lost 2 bases, and 11 bases lay in between. The CDR3 length is 15 residues. Germline CDR1 reads SGHNT; CDR2 reads YENEEA. The DNA of the CDR3 is TGTGCCAGCAGCTTAGGGGAGACTATTCAAGAGACCCAGTACTTC. Translating gives CASSLGETIQETQYF.

This chain joins TRBV28 and TRBJ2-1; 7 bases match TRBD1. This CDR3 contains 15 residues. The germline V gene encodes CDR1 MDHEN and CDR2 SYDVKM. Losses at the gene ends were 6 bases for V and 1 base for J; bases not matched to a gene: 6. DNA of the CDR3: TGTGCCAGCAGAGAAAAGGGGGCGTCCTACAATGAGCAGTTCTTC. It translates to CASREKGASYNEQFF.

The chain has TRBV6-6 and TRBJ1-1; 7 bases line up with TRBD1. The CDR3 length is 16 residues. With V trimmed by 0 bases and J by 6 bases, 10 bases remained unmatched. Germline CDR1 is MNHNY and CDR2 is SVGAGI (reference sequence). CDR3 sequence (DNA): TGTGCCAGCAGTTACTCGATGGAGGGGGCAATTGCTGAAGCTTTCTTT. This codes for CASSYSMEGAIAEAFF.

V and J are TRBV28 and TRBJ2-6; perhaps TRBD1 as D (5 bases). V lost 1 base and J 1 base, leaving 5 bases between the germline ends. The germline CDR1 and CDR2 sequences are MDHEN and SYDVKM. This CDR3 has 15 amino acids. The CDR3 DNA reads as TGTGCCAGCAGTTTATCAGGGTCTGGGGCCAACGTCCTGACTTTC. It yields the protein CASSLSGSGANVLTF.

The rearrangement joins TRBV28 to TRBJ2-6; 7 nucleotides match TRBD1. The CDR3 is 17 amino acids. Germline V CDR1 and CDR2: MDHEN, SYDVKM. V trimming: 6 bases; J trimming: 1 base; junction bases outside the gene matches: 9. The CDR3 DNA reads TGTGCCAGCAGCAGCAGGGGGTTAGGTTCTGGGGCCAACGTCCTGACTTTC. It specifies CASSSRGLGSGANVLTF.

This rearrangement joins TRBV19 to TRBJ1-4; perhaps TRBD1 as D (6 bases). The CDR3 extends over 13 amino acids. Germline-derived CDR1 and CDR2 are LNHDA and SQIVND (reference sequence). V was cut by 4 bases and J by 7 bases, with 10 bases left in between. DNA of the CDR3: TGTGCCAGTAGTAACAACAGGGCTGAAAAACTGTTTTTT. This translates into CASSNNRAEKLFF.

The chain links TRBV19 to TRBJ1-2; tentative D call: TRBD1 (5 bases). Germline loops: CDR1 LNHDA, CDR2 SQIVND (reference sequence). The CDR3 totals 16 residues. Trimming stripped 1 base from V and 6 bases from J, with 18 bases between. Written as DNA, the CDR3 is TGTGCCAGTAGTATAGGGCTCAGGGCGGCGGGGGATGGCTACACCTTC. This translates into CASSIGLRAAGDGYTF.

V is TRBV2 and J is TRBJ1-6, with D unresolved. The CDR3 is 18 residues long. Per the germline V gene, CDR1 is SNHLY and CDR2 is FYNNEI. V was pared by 9 bases and J by 0 bases, with 21 bases between. CDR3 DNA sequence: TGTGCCAGTCGCTTCGGTAGGGAGCGGGGCTCCTATAATTCACCCCTCCACTTT. This translates into CASRFGRERGSYNSPLHF.

V and J are TRBV19 and TRBJ1-6; 12 nucleotides match TRBD1. Germline trimming cut 11 bases from V and 9 bases from J; bases unmatched to any gene: 5. Germline V CDR1 and CDR2: LNHDA, SQIVND (reference sequence). This CDR3 spans 13 amino acids. CDR3 residues: CAARDRGLSPLHF. CDR3 coding DNA: TGTGCCGCCAGGGACAGGGGGCTTTCACCCCTCCACTTT.

The chain is built from TRBV19 and TRBJ1-2; no firm D call. Trimming took off 7 bases at V and 0 bases at J, with 12 bases between the two ends. This CDR3 comprises 14 residues. Germline V gives CDR1 LNHDA, CDR2 SQIVND (reference sequence). The CDR3 DNA sequence: TGTGCCAGTACCCCCCCCGGTTCTAACTATGGCTACACCTTC. This encodes CASTPPGSNYGYTF.

V is TRBV10-3 and J is TRBJ1-2; maybe TRBD1 (5 bases). The CDR3 has 12 residues. Germline values: CDR1 ENHRY, CDR2 SYGVKD. V lost 0 bases and J 8 bases, leaving 7 bases between the germline ends. This chain's CDR3 is CAISESEGGYTF. The CDR3 DNA is TGTGCCATCAGTGAGTCGGAGGGGGGCTACACCTTC.

The J gene is TRBJ1-5, the V gene TRBV2; D might be TRBD1 (5 bases). This CDR3 spans 14 amino acids. V was shortened by 2 bases and J by 9 bases, with 14 bases between the two germline ends. The germline gives CDR1 SNHLY, CDR2 FYNNEI. The CDR3 is CASSESQVRRPQHF. The CDR3 DNA sequence: TGTGCCAGCAGTGAATCACAGGTTCGAAGGCCCCAGCATTTT.

In DNA form, the CDR3 reads TGCGCCAGCAGAGAAGCAGGGGGCGACACCGGGGAGCTGTTTTTT. As protein: CASREAGGDTGELFF. The chain recombines TRBV5-1 with TRBJ2-2, with 8 bases lining up with TRBD1. V lost 5 bases, J lost 3 bases, and 6 bases stayed unmatched. CDR3 length equals 15 residues. Germline V CDR1 and CDR2: SGHRS, YFSETQ.

The chain links TRBV3-1 (or the pseudogene TRBV3-2) to TRBJ2-7; 7 nucleotides line up with TRBD2. The CDR3 is 16 residues long. Germline-derived CDR1 and CDR2 are LGHDT and YNNKEL (reference sequence). The V segment lost 4 bases and the J segment 2 bases; nucleotides outside the gene matches: 11. The CDR3 here is CASSPSAGVPTYEQYF. CDR3 sequence (DNA): TGTGCCAGCAGCCCTAGCGCGGGGGTCCCCACCTACGAGCAGTACTTC.

This rearrangement joins TRBV12-3 or TRBV12-4 to TRBJ1-2; D perhaps matches TRBD1 (6 bases). The V end lost 6 bases, the J end lost 2 bases, and 10 bases lay between the germline ends. There are 13 residues in the CDR3. The chain's CDR3 is CASRPDRNYGYTF. The CDR3 region has the DNA TGTGCCAGCAGGCCAGACAGGAACTATGGCTACACCTTC.

This chain connects TRBV27 to TRBJ2-3; D remains ambiguous. Germline V gives CDR1 MNHEY, CDR2 SMNVEV (reference sequence). V lost 3 bases and J 0 bases, leaving 10 bases between the germline ends. This CDR3 is 15 amino acids long. The CDR3: CASSFLPRSTDTQYF. The CDR3, as DNA: TGTGCCAGCAGTTTTCTTCCCAGGAGCACAGATACGCAGTATTTT.

J is TRBJ2-1 and V is TRBV7-9, with TRBD2 matching 10 bases. Germline V gives CDR1 SEHNR, CDR2 FQNEAQ (reference sequence). V dropped 1 base and J dropped 3; count of bases not matched to a gene: 6. The CDR3 covers 17 residues. The CDR3 spells CASSLGERGGLYNEQFF. The CDR3 DNA follows: TGTGCCAGCAGCTTAGGGGAGCGGGGGGGCCTCTACAATGAGCAGTTCTTC. The variable domain in full, with the rest retrieved from reference TRBV7-9 and TRBJ2-1, is DTGVSQNPRHKITKRGQNVTFRCDPISEHNRLYWYRQTLGQGPEFLTYFQNEAQLEKSRLLSDRFSAERPKGSFSTLEIQRTEQGDSAMYLCASSLGERGGLYNEQFFGPGTRLTVL.

A single count supports this clone. This chain connects TRBV27 to TRBJ2-7; 7 bases are shared with TRBD1. Germline loops: CDR1 MNHEY, CDR2 SMNVEV (reference sequence). V dropped 5 bases and J dropped 2; count of bases not matched to a gene: 15. There are 17 residues in the CDR3. Here the CDR3 reads CASSPRQGSYPPYEQYF. The CDR3 nucleotides are TGTGCCAGCAGTCCCCGACAGGGTTCATACCCCCCCTACGAGCAGTACTTC.

The chain recombines TRBV6-1 with TRBJ2-1; D is undetermined. Germline CDR1 and CDR2: MNHNS and SASEGT. The V end lost 2 bases, the J end lost 1 base, and 12 bases lay between the germline ends. This CDR3 region has 16 residues. The CDR3 nucleotides read TGTGCCAGCAGTGAAAGGCCGGATCTGTCCTACAATGAGCAGTTCTTC. Amino acids: CASSERPDLSYNEQFF.

The rearrangement joins TRBV2 to TRBJ2-1; 10 positions match TRBD2. V shed 6 bases, J shed 6 bases, and the junction held 8 bases outside the gene matches. This CDR3 comprises 15 residues. Germline-derived CDR1 and CDR2 are SNHLY and FYNNEI. The DNA for the CDR3 is TGTGCCAGCAGCCTCGAGGGACTAGCGATCAATGAGCAGTTCTTC. Translating it yields CASSLEGLAINEQFF.

This chain connects TRBV7-3 to TRBJ1-1; a weak D match, TRBD1 (6 bases). CDR3 size: 15 residues. The germline V gene has CDR1 SGHTA and CDR2 FQGTGA. Trimming pared 1 base from V and 1 base from J, leaving 10 bases between. The CDR3 DNA sequence: TGTGCCAGCAGCTTAAGTCCGACAGGGAACACTGAAGCTTTCTTT. This translates into CASSLSPTGNTEAFF. Based on the CDR3 plus reference TRBV7-3 and TRBJ1-1, the full variable domain is GAGVSQTPSNKVTEKGKYVELRCDPISGHTALYWYRQSLGQGPEFLIYFQGTGAADDSGLPNDRFFAVRPEGSVSTLKIQRTERGDSAVYLCASSLSPTGNTEAFFGQGTRLTVV.